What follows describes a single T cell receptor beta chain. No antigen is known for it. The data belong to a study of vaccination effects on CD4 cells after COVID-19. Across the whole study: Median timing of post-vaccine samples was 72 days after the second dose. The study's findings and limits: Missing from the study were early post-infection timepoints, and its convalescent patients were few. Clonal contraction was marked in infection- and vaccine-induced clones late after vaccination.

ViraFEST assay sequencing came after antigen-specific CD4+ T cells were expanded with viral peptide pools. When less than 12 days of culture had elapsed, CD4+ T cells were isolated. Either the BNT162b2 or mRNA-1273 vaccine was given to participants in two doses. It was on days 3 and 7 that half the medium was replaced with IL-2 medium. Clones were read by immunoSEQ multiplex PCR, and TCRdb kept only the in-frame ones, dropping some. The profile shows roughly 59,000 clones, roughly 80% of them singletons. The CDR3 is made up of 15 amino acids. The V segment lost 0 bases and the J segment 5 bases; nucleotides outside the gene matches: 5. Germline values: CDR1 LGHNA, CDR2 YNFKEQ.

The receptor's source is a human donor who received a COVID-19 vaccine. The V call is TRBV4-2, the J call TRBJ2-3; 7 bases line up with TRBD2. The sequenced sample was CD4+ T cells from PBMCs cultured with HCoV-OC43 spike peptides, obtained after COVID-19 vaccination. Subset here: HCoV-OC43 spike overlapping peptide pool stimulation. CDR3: CASSQDGGGLDTQYF. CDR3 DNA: TGTGCCAGCAGCCAAGATGGGGGGGGTTTAGATACGCAGTATTTT.